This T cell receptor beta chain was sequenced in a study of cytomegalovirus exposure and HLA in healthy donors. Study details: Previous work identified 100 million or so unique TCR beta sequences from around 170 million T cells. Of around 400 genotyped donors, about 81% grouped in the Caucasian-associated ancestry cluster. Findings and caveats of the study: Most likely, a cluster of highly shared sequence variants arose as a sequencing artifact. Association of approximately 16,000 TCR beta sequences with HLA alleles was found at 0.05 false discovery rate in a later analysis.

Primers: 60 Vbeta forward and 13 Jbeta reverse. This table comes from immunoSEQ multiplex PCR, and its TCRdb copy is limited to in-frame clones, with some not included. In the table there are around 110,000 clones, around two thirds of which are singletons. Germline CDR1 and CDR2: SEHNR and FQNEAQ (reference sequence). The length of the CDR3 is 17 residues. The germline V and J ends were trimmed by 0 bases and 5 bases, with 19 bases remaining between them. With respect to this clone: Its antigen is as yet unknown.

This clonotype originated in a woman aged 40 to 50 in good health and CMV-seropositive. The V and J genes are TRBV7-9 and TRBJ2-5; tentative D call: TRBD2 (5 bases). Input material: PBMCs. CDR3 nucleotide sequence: TGTGCCAGCAGCTTAGCGCGGAGGTTTCGGAGTGGGGAGACCCAGTACTTC. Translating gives CASSLARRFRSGETQYF.